The present T cell receptor beta chain was sequenced within a study of Graves' ophthalmopathy and Graves' hyperthyroidism. CDR3 regions of TCR beta were amplified from RNA transcripts. HTBI primers primed a first-round RT-PCR, and a second-round multiplex PCR followed. TCRdb passed the multiplex PCR reads through MiXCR, listing each CDR3 protein once. Of 300,000 to 400,000 distinct CDR3 sequences detected, about a sixth appear once; the ten largest clones hold approximately 13%. This clonotype was seen repeatedly, ten times or more. From fresh peripheral blood, under 12 ml in volume, the PBMCs were obtained. Trimming took off 3 bases at V and 0 bases at J, with 6 bases between the two ends. The CDR3 extends over 14 amino acids.

The chain couples TRBV12-3 or TRBV12-4 to TRBJ2-4; D not certain. Sample: peripheral blood. This sequence originates from an adult man with Graves' ophthalmopathy. CDR3 bases: TGTGCCAGCAGTTTTTCGGTAGCCAAAAACATTCAGTACTTC. Protein sequence: CASSFSVAKNIQYF.